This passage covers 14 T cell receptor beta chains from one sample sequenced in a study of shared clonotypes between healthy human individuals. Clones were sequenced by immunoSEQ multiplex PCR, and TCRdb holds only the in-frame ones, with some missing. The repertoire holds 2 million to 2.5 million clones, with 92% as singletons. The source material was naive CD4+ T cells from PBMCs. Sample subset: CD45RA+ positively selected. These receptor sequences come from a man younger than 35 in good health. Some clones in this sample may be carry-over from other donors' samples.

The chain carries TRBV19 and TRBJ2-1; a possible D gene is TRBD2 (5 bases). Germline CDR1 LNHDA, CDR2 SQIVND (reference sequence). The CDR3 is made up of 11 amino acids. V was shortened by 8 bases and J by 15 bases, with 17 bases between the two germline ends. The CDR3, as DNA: TGTGCCAGTGAAGCCTTAGCGAAACCGTTCTTC. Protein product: CASEALAKPFF.

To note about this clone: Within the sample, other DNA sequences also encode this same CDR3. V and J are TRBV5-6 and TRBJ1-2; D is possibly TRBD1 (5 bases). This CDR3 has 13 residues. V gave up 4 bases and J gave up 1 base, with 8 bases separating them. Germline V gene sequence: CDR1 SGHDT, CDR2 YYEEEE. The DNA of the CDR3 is TGTGCCAGCAGCCCGGGACTTAACTATGGCTACACCTTC. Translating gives CASSPGLNYGYTF. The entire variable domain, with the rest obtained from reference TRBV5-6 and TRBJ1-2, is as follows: DAGVTQSPTHLIKTRGQQVTLRCSPKSGHDTVSWYQQALGQGPQFIFQYYEEEERQRGNFPDRFSGHQFPNYSSELNVNALLLGDSALYLCASSPGLNYGYTFGSGTRLTVV.

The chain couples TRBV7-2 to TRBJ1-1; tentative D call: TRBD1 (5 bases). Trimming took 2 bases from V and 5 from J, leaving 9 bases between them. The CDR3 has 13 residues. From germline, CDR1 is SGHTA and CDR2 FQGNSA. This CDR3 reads CASSLQGRTEAFF. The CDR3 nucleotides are TGTGCCAGCAGCTTACAGGGACGGACTGAAGCTTTCTTT.

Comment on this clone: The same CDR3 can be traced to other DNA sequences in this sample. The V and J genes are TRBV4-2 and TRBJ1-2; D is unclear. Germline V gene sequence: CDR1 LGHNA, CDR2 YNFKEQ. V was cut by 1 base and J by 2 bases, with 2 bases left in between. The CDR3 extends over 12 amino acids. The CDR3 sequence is CASSQGNYGYTF. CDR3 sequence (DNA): TGTGCCAGCAGCCAAGGAAACTATGGCTACACCTTC.

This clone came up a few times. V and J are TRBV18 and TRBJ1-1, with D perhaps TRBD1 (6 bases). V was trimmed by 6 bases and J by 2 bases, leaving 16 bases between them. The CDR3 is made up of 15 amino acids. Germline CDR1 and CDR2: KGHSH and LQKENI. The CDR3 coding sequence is TGTGCCAGCTCCCCTCGGACAGTTGATAACACTGAAGCTTTCTTT. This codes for CASSPRTVDNTEAFF.

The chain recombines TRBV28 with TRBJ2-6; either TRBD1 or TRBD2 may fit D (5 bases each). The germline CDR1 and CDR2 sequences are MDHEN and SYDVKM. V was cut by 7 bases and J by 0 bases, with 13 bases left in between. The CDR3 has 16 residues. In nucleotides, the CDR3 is TGTGCCAGCACAGGCAGGGAGAACTCTGGGGCCAACGTCCTGACTTTC. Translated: CASTGRENSGANVLTF.

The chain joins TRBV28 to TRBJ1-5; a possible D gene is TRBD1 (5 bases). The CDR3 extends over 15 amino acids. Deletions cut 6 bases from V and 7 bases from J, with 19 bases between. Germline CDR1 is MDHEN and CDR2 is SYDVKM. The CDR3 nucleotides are TGTGCCAGCAGCAGCCGGACATCCGGGGGGCAGCCCCAGCATTTT. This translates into CASSSRTSGGQPQHF.

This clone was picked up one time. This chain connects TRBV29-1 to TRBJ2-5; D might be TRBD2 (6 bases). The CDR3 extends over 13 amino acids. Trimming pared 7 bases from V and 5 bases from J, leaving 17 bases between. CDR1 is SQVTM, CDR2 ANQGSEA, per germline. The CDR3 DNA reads TGCAGCGCTGCCGTGGTGGGAGGCGAGACCCAGTACTTC. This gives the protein CSAAVVGGETQYF.

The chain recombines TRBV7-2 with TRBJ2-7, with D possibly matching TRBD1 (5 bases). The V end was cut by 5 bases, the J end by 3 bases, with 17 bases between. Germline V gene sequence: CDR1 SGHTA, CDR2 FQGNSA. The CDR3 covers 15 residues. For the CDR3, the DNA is TGTGCCAGCAGCCCAGGGCGGCACTCAGGCTACGAGCAGTACTTC. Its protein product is CASSPGRHSGYEQYF. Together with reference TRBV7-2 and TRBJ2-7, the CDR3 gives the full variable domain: GAGVSQSPSNKVTEKGKDVELRCDPISGHTALYWYRQSLGQGLEFLIYFQGNSAPDKSGLPSDRFSAERTGGSVSTLTIQRTQQEDSAVYLCASSPGRHSGYEQYFGPGTRLTVT.

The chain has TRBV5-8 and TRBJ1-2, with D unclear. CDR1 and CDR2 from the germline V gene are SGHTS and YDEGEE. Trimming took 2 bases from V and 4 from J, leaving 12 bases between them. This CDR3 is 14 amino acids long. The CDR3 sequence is CASSLVEFLYGYTF. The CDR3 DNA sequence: TGTGCCAGCAGCTTAGTAGAATTCCTCTATGGCTACACCTTC.

CDR3 bases: TGTGCCAGCAGTAGGTTTGCGGGGGAAGAGACCCAGTACTTC. The encoded protein is CASSRFAGEETQYF. The V call is TRBV28, the J call TRBJ2-5, with 7 bases that match TRBD2. V lost 5 bases to trimming and J lost 3 bases; unmatched junction nucleotides: 6. The germline V gene encodes CDR1 MDHEN and CDR2 SYDVKM. The CDR3 has 14 residues. The entire variable domain, with the rest obtained from reference TRBV28 and TRBJ2-5, is as follows: DVKVTQSSRYLVKRTGEKVFLECVQDMDHENMFWYRQDPGLGLRLIYFSYDVKMKEKGDIPEGYSVSREKKERFSLILESASTNQTSMYLCASSRFAGEETQYFGPGTRLLVL.

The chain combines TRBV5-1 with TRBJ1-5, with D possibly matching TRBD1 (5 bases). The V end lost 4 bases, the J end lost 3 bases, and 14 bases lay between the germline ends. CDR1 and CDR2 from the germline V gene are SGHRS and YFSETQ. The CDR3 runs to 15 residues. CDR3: CASSPGGNTNQPQHF. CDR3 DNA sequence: TGCGCCAGCAGCCCCGGGGGTAACACCAATCAGCCCCAGCATTTT.

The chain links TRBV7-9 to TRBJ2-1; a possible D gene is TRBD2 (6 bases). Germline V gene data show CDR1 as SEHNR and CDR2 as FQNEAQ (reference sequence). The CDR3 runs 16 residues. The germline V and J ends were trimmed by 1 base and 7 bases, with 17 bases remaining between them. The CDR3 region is CASSLGAGTMGNEQFF. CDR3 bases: TGTGCCAGCAGCTTAGGGGCGGGAACCATGGGTAATGAGCAGTTCTTC.

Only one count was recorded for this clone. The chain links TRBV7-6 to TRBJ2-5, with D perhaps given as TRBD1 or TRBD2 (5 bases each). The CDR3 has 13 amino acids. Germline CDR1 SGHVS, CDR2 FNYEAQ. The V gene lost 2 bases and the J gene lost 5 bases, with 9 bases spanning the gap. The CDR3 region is CASSLWGSETQYF. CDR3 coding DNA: TGTGCCAGCAGCTTATGGGGGAGTGAGACCCAGTACTTC.